Listed below are T cell receptor beta chains from one sample, sequenced in a study of human T cells and chemical hapten exposure. MiXCR was run by TCRdb on the RACE reads, yielding one entry per CDR3 protein. The sample shows fewer than 60,000 distinct CDR3 sequences, approximately 10% of them seen only once. The sample in question was whole blood, obtained in connection with sensitization to the hapten diphenylcyclopropenone (DPC). These receptors were obtained from a woman aged 40 to 50 with alopecia areata. Some clones in this sample may be carry-over from other donors' samples. Each CDR3 is given with its conserved first and last residue. The D gene is left open where the match is weak. The size entry is marked missing in some rows and otherwise reads once, few, many or a size class.

abundance	v_gene	j_gene	d_gene	CDR3nt	CDR3aa
NA	TRBV5-6	TRBJ1-1	NA	TGTGCCAGCAGCTTGGCAGGCTACACTGAAGCTTTCTTT	CASSLAGYTEAFF
many	TRBV12-3/TRBV12-4	TRBJ1-1	NA	TGTGCCAGCAGTTTATCCGGTTACCTTGAAGCTTTCTTT	CASSLSGYLEAFF
NA	TRBV19	TRBJ2-4	NA	TGTGCCAGTAAACTAATCGACGGTGCAAAAAACATTCAGTACTTC	CASKLIDGAKNIQYF
many	TRBV6-5	TRBJ2-2	TRBD2	TGTGCCAGCAGCCGCGCTAGCGGGAGCCTTCGGGGGGAGCTGTTTTTT	CASSRASGSLRGELFF
few	TRBV28	TRBJ2-4	NA	TGTGCCAGCAGTTCCTTGGGGAGACGAGAAGCCAAAAACATTCAGTACTTC	CASSSLGRREAKNIQYF
NA	TRBV28	TRBJ2-7	NA	TGTGCCAGCAGTACCCGCGACGAGCAGTACTTC	CASSTRDEQYF
many	TRBV10-1	TRBJ1-6	NA	TGCGCCAGCAGTTTCAGGGAGGATTCACCCCTCCACTTT	CASSFREDSPLHF
few	TRBV7-6	TRBJ2-7	NA	TGTGCCAGCAGGACAGGTCCCTTATCCTACGAGCAGTACTTC	CASRTGPLSYEQYF
NA	TRBV29-1	TRBJ1-1	NA	TGCAGCGTTGAAGAGCGGAGCGCTTTCTTT	CSVEERSAFF
NA	TRBV12-3/TRBV12-4	TRBJ2-1	TRBD2	TGTGCCAGCAGCCCGCTAGCGGGAGACTACTTCAATGAGCAGTTCTTC	CASSPLAGDYFNEQFF
many	TRBV7-2	TRBJ2-1	NA	TGTGCCAGCAGCCGGGGAGTAGCGGAGAAGATGCAGTTCTTC	CASSRGVAEKMQFF
NA	TRBV19	TRBJ2-1	NA	TGTGCCAGTAGTATTGAAGGGTACAATGAGCAGTTCTTC	CASSIEGYNEQFF
NA	TRBV3-1	TRBJ2-1	TRBD2	TGTGCCAGCAGCCAAGCGCCTAGCGGTAGGGGCAATGAGCAGTTCTTC	CASSQAPSGRGNEQFF
few	TRBV5-1	TRBJ2-2	TRBD2	TGCGCCAGCAGCGGGACTAGCGGGTATCACACCGGGGAGCTGTTTTTT	CASSGTSGYHTGELFF
many	TRBV27	TRBJ2-7	TRBD1	TGTGCCAGCAGGCGAGGACAGGGGTTCGAGCAGTACTTC	CASRRGQGFEQYF
many	TRBV4-2	TRBJ2-3	TRBD2	TGTGCCAGCAGCCAAGGAGGCGGGAGGGCGTATGATACGCAGTATTTT	CASSQGGGRAYDTQYF
NA	TRBV28	TRBJ1-1	NA	TGTGCCAGCAGTTTACAGGACAGAGAAGCTTTCTTT	CASSLQDREAFF
many	TRBV18	TRBJ2-2	NA	TGTGCCAGCTCACCACCAGACAGGGAGGAAACCGGGGAGCTGTTTTTT	CASSPPDREETGELFF
many	TRBV7-2	TRBJ2-7	TRBD2	TGTGCCAGCAGCTTAGGACTAGCCCTTACCTACGAGCAGTACTTC	CASSLGLALTYEQYF
NA	TRBV12-3/TRBV12-4	TRBJ1-1	TRBD1	TGTGCCAGCAGTACTCGACAGGGGTTGTGGGCTTTCTTT	CASSTRQGLWAFF
NA	TRBV29-1	TRBJ1-1	NA	TGCAGCGTTGTTCGTTTCCCCACAGACACTGAAGCTTTCTTT	CSVVRFPTDTEAFF
NA	TRBV7-2	TRBJ2-7	TRBD2	TGTGCCAGCAGCCATACAAGGGGCGCGGGAGACCTCGCGCAGTACTTC	CASSHTRGAGDLAQYF
many	TRBV7-2	TRBJ1-2	NA	TGTGCCAGCAGCTTATCAGCTAACTATGGCTACACCTTC	CASSLSANYGYTF
NA	TRBV7-2	TRBJ2-5	NA	TGTGCCAGCAGCTTAGCCTTTAGACTTCAAGAGACCCAGTACTTC	CASSLAFRLQETQYF
many	TRBV6-6	TRBJ1-1	NA	TGTGCCAGCAGAGGATCCGTGGCGACCGCTGAAGCTTTCTTT	CASRGSVATAEAFF
NA	TRBV9	TRBJ1-1	NA	TGTGCCAGCAGCGTAGGGGGGAGCACTGAAGCTTTCTTT	CASSVGGSTEAFF
few	TRBV29-1	TRBJ2-5	NA	TGCAGCGTTGAGTCAGGGATAGGAGAGACCCAGTACTTC	CSVESGIGETQYF
NA	TRBV12-3/TRBV12-4	TRBJ2-2	TRBD2	TGTGCCAGCAGTTTTGGCGGGAGTGGAGCCGGGGAGCTGTTTTTT	CASSFGGSGAGELFF
NA	TRBV5-4	TRBJ2-1	NA	TGTGCCAGCAGCATACAGGGGAGGAATGAGCAGTTCTTC	CASSIQGRNEQFF
NA	TRBV7-6	TRBJ2-1	TRBD2	TGTGCCAGCAGCGTGGGACTAGCGGGAGGTAATGAGCAGTTCTTC	CASSVGLAGGNEQFF
NA	TRBV28	TRBJ1-2	NA	TGTGCCAGCAGTGAGCGGACGGCCGTCAGGGGCTACACCTTC	CASSERTAVRGYTF
many	TRBV19	TRBJ1-1	NA	TGTGCCAGTAGTATGGGGGGGGCTATCACTGAAGCTTTCTTT	CASSMGGAITEAFF
many	TRBV7-9	TRBJ1-1	NA	TGTGCCAGCAGCCTTCTGGACTGGGGCACTGAAGCTTTCTTT	CASSLLDWGTEAFF
NA	TRBV6-4	TRBJ2-2	NA	TGTGCCAGCAGTGACCCCCCCGGGGAGCTGTTTTTT	CASSDPPGELFF
many	TRBV11-2	TRBJ2-3	NA	TGTGCCAGCAGCCCCCCGGGACTTAGCACAGATACGCAGTATTTT	CASSPPGLSTDTQYF
many	TRBV24-1	TRBJ2-2	NA	TGTGCCACCAGCCCCTCCCAGATTGGCGGGGAGCTGTTTTTT	CATSPSQIGGELFF
few	TRBV20-1	TRBJ2-7	TRBD2	TGCAGTGCGCCGTCCGGGGGGGCCTACGAGCAGTACTTC	CSAPSGGAYEQYF
many	TRBV13	TRBJ2-7	NA	TGTGCCAGCAGCTTAGGCAGGCGGTCCTACGAGCAGTACTTC	CASSLGRRSYEQYF
many	TRBV7-6	TRBJ1-6	NA	TGTGCCAGCAGCTCCCCAAATTCACCCCTCCACTTT	CASSSPNSPLHF
NA	TRBV29-1	TRBJ2-5	NA	TGCAGCGTTGAAGATTGGGCAGGACCATCCCAAGAGACCCAGTACTTC	CSVEDWAGPSQETQYF
many	TRBV9	TRBJ2-2	TRBD2	TGTGCCAGCAGCGCCCTTAGCGGGGGGAACACCGGGGAGCTGTTTTTT	CASSALSGGNTGELFF
many	TRBV19	TRBJ2-5	TRBD2	TGTGCCAGTAGTCGGACTAGAAAGGGGGAGACCCAGTACTTC	CASSRTRKGETQYF
NA	TRBV18	TRBJ2-5	NA	TGTGCCAGCTCACCACTCTTCCGTTACCAAGAGACCCAGTACTTC	CASSPLFRYQETQYF
NA	TRBV30	TRBJ1-1	NA	TGTGCCTGGAACCAACTTCCGGGGCCGGGGAGGGCTTTCTTT	CAWNQLPGPGRAFF
NA	TRBV11-2	TRBJ2-7	NA	TGTGCCAGCAGCTTAAGGCGTACATCCTACGAGCAGTACTTC	CASSLRRTSYEQYF
many	TRBV2	TRBJ1-5	TRBD1	TGTGCCAGCGCCAAGACAGGGGGCAGGATTCAGCCCCAGCATTTT	CASAKTGGRIQPQHF
NA	TRBV7-9	TRBJ2-5	NA	TGTGCCAGCAGCGCAGCCCCTCAAGAGACCCAGTACTTC	CASSAAPQETQYF
many	TRBV29-1	TRBJ2-2	TRBD1	TGCAGCGGGGGACAGGGGGCCGGGGAGCTGTTTTTT	CSGGQGAGELFF
many	TRBV9	TRBJ2-5	NA	TGTGCCAGCAGCGTAGGACTCCGAGAGGAGACCCAGTACTTC	CASSVGLREETQYF
NA	TRBV6-2/TRBV6-3	TRBJ1-2	NA	TGTGCCAGCAGTTACTCGAAGCGGGGTTCCAGCTATGGCTACACCTTC	CASSYSKRGSSYGYTF
few	TRBV19	TRBJ2-7	NA	TGTGCCAGTAGTAATGGGGGGCTCTACACCTCCGAGCAGTACTTC	CASSNGGLYTSEQYF
few	TRBV3-1	TRBJ2-2	TRBD1	TGTGCCAGCAGCCAACCTGTCGACAGGGCGAAACTGTTTTTT	CASSQPVDRAKLFF
NA	TRBV7-8	TRBJ1-1	NA	TGTGCCAGCAGCCCAAGGACCGTTGGAAACACTGAAGCTTTCTTT	CASSPRTVGNTEAFF
NA	TRBV29-1	TRBJ2-1	NA	TGCAGCGTTGAAGGTCAGGGCGATGAGCAGTTCTTC	CSVEGQGDEQFF
NA	TRBV7-2	TRBJ1-1	NA	TGTGCCAGCAAGGATGGGGCTTCGAACACTGAAGCTTTCTTT	CASKDGASNTEAFF